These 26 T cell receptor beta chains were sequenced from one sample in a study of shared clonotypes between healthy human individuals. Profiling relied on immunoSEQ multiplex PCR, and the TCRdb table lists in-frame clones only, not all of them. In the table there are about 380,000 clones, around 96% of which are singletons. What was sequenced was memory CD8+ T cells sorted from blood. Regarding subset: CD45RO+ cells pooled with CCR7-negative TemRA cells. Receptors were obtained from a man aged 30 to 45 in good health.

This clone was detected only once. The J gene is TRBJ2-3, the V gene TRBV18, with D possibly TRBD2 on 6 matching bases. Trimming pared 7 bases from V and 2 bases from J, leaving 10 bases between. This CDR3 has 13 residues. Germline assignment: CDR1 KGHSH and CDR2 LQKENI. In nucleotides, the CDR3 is TGTGCCAGCTTAGCGGTACTCACAGATACGCAGTATTTT. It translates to CASLAVLTDTQYF. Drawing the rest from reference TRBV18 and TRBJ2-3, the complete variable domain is NAGVMQNPRHLVRRRGQEARLRCSPMKGHSHVYWYRQLPEEGLKFMVYLQKENIIDESGMPKERFSAEFPKEGPSILRIQQVVRGDSAAYFCASLAVLTDTQYFGPGTRLTVL.

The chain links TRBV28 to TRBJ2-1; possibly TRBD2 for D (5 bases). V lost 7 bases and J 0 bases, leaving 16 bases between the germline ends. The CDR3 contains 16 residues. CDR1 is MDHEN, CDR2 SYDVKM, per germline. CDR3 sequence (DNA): TGTGCCAGCACCCTAGCCCGGGTACGCTCCTACAATGAGCAGTTCTTC. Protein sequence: CASTLARVRSYNEQFF.

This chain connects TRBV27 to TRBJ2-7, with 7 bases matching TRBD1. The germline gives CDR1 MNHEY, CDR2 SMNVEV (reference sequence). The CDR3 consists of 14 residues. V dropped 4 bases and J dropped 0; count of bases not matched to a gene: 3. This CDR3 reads CASSYRDSSYEQYF. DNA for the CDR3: TGTGCCAGCAGTTACCGGGACAGCTCCTACGAGCAGTACTTC.

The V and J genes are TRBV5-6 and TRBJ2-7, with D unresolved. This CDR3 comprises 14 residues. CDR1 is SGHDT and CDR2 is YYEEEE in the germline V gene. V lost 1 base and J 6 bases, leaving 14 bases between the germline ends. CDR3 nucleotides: TGTGCCAGCAGCTTGTGGTTACCTTTGGGCGAGCAGTACTTC. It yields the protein CASSLWLPLGEQYF.

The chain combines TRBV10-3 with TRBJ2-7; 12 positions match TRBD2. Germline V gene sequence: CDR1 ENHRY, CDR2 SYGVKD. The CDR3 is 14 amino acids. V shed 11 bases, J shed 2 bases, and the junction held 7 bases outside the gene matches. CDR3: CAASGTSGPYEQYF. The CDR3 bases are TGTGCCGCCTCCGGGACTAGCGGGCCCTACGAGCAGTACTTC.

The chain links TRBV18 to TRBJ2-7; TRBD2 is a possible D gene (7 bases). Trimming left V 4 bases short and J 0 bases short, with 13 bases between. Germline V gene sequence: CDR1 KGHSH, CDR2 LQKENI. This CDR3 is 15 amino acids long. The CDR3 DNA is TGTGCCAGCTCACTCCTGCGGGGGCGCTCCTACGAGCAGTACTTC. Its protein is CASSLLRGRSYEQYF.

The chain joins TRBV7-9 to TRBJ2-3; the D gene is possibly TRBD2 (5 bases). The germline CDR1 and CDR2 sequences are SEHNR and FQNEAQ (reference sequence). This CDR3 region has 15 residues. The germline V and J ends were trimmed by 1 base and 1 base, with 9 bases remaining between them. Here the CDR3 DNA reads TGTGCCAGCAGCTTAGAAGGGAGAGGCACAGATACGCAGTATTTT. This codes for CASSLEGRGTDTQYF.

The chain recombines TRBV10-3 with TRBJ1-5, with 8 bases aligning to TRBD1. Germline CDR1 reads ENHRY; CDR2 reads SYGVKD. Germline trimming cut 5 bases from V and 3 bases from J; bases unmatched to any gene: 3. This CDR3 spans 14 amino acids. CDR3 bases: TGTGCCATCAGTAGCCAGGGGGCCAATCAGCCCCAGCATTTT. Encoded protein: CAISSQGANQPQHF.

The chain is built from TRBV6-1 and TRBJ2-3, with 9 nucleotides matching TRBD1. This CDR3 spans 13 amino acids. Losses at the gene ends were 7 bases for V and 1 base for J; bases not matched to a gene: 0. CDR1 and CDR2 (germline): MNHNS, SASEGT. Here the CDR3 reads CASNRGRTDTQYF. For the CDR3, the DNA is TGTGCCAGCAACAGGGGGCGCACAGATACGCAGTATTTT.

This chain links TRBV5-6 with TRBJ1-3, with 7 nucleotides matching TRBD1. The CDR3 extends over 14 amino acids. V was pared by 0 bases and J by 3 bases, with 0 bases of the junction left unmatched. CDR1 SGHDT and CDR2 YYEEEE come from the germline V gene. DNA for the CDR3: TGTGCCAGCAGCTTGGGACAGGGTGGAAACACCATATATTTT. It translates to CASSLGQGGNTIYF. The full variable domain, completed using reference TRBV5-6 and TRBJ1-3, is DAGVTQSPTHLIKTRGQQVTLRCSPKSGHDTVSWYQQALGQGPQFIFQYYEEEERQRGNFPDRFSGHQFPNYSSELNVNALLLGDSALYLCASSLGQGGNTIYFGEGSWLTVV.

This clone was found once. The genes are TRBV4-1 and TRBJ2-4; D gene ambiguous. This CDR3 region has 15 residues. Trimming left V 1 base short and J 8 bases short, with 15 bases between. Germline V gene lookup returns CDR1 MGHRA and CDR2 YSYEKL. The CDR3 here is CASSQGNANLDIQYF. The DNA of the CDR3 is TGCGCCAGCAGCCAAGGCAACGCCAATTTGGACATTCAGTACTTC.

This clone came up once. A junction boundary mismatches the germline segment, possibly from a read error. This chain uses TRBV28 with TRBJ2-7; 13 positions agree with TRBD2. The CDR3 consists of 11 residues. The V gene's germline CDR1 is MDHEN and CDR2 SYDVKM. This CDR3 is CASGGLAGTSF. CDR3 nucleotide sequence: TGTGCCAGTGGGGGACTAGCGGGAACGTCCTTC.

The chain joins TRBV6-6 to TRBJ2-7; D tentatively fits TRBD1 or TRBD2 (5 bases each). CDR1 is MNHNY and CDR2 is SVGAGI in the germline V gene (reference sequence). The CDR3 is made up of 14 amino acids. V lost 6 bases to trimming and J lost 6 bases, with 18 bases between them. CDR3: CASSEFVQGREQYF. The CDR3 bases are TGTGCCAGCAGCGAGTTCGTCCAGGGACGCGAGCAGTACTTC.

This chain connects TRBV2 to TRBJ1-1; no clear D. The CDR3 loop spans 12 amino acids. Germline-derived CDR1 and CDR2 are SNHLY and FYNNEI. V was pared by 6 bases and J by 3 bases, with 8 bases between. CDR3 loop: CASREWDTEAFF. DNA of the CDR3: TGTGCCAGCAGGGAGTGGGACACTGAAGCTTTCTTT.

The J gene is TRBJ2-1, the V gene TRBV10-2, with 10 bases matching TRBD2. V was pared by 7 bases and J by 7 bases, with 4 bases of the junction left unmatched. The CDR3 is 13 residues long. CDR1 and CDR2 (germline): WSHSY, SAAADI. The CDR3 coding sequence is TGCGCCAGCAAAGCGGGAGGGAGTAATGAGCAGTTCTTC. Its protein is CASKAGGSNEQFF.

The CDR3 coding sequence is TGTGCCAGCAGTCCATCCGACTACTATCCCCTCTACGAGCAGTACTTC. This translates into CASSPSDYYPLYEQYF. The gene calls are TRBV27 and TRBJ2-7; tentatively, D is TRBD2 (5 bases). Trimming shortened V by 5 bases and J by 3 bases, and 20 bases separated the two germline ends. The CDR3 has 16 amino acids. Germline CDR1 is MNHEY and CDR2 is SMNVEV (reference sequence).

The CDR3 DNA is TGTGCCATCAGCGGGGGCGACTACGAGCAGTACTTC. As protein: CAISGGDYEQYF. This chain joins TRBV10-3 and TRBJ2-7; D assignment may be TRBD1 or TRBD2 (6 bases each). Trimming pared 6 bases from V and 3 bases from J, leaving 9 bases between. The length of the CDR3 is 12 residues. Germline CDR1 ENHRY, CDR2 SYGVKD.

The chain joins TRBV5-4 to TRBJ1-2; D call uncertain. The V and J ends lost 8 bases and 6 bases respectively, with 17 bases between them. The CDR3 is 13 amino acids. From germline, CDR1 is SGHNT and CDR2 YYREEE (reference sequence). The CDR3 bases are TGTGCCAGTGGGTCCAATAGTCTTAATGGCTACACCTTC. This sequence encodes CASGSNSLNGYTF.

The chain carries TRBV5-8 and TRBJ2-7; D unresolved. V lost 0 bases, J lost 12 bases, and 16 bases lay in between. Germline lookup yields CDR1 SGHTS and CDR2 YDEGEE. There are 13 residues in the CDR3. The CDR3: CASSLGQGEVRYF. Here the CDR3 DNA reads TGTGCCAGCAGCTTGGGTCAAGGAGAAGTAAGGTACTTC.

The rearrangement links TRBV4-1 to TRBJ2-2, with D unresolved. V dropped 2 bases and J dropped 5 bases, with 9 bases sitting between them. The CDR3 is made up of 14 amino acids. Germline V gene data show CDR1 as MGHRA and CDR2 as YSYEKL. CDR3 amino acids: CASSQTQFTGELFF. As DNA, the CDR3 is TGCGCCAGCAGCCAAACACAGTTTACCGGGGAGCTGTTTTTT.

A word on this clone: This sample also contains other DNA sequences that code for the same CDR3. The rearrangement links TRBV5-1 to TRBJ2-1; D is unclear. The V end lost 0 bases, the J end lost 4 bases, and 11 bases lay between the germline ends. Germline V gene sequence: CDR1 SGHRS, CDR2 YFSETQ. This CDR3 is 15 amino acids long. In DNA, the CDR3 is TGCGCCAGCAGCTTGGCCGGTCTAGAGTACAATGAGCAGTTCTTC. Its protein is CASSLAGLEYNEQFF. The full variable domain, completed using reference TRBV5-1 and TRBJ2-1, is KAGVTQTPRYLIKTRGQQVTLSCSPISGHRSVSWYQQTPGQGLQFLFEYFSETQRNKGNFPGRFSGRQFSNSRSEMNVSTLELGDSALYLCASSLAGLEYNEQFFGPGTRLTVL.

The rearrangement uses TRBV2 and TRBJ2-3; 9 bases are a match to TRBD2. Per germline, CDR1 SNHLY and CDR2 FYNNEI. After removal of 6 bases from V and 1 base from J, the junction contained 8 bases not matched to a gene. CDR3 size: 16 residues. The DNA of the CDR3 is TGTGCCAGCAGGCAGGCTAGCGGGATTGGCACAGATACGCAGTATTTT. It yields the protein CASRQASGIGTDTQYF. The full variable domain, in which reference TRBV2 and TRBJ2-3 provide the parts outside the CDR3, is EPEVTQTPSHQVTQMGQEVILRCVPISNHLYFYWYRQILGQKVEFLVSFYNNEISEKSEIFDDQFSVERPDGSNFTLKIRSTKLEDSAMYFCASRQASGIGTDTQYFGPGTRLTVL.

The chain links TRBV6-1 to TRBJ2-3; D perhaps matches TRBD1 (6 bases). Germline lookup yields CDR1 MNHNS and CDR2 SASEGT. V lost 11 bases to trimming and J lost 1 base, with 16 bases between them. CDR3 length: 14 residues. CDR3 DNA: TGTGCCTCTTCCAGGCCAGGGGGCACAGATACGCAGTATTTT. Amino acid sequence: CASSRPGGTDTQYF.

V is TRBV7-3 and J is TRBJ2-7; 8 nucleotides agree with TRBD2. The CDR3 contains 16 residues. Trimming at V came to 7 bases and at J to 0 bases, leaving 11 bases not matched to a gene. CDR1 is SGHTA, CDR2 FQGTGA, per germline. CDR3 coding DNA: TGTGCCAGCAATATTCCAATGGGGACTAGCTCCTACGAGCAGTACTTC. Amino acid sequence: CASNIPMGTSSYEQYF. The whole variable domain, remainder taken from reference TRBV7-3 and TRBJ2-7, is GAGVSQTPSNKVTEKGKYVELRCDPISGHTALYWYRQSLGQGPEFLIYFQGTGAADDSGLPNDRFFAVRPEGSVSTLKIQRTERGDSAVYLCASNIPMGTSSYEQYFGPGTRLTVT.

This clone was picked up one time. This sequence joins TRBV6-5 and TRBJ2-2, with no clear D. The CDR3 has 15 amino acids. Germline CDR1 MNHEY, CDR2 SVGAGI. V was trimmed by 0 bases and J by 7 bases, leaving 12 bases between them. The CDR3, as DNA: TGTGCCAGCAGTTACTCCAACTACAAGGGCGGGGAGCTGTTTTTT. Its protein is CASSYSNYKGGELFF.

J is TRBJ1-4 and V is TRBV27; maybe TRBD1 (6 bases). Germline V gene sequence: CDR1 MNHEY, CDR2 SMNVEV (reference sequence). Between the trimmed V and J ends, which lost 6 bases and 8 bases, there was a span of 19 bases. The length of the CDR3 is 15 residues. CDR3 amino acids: CASRRTAFTGEKLFF. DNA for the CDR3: TGTGCCAGCAGGAGGACAGCTTTTACGGGGGAAAAACTGTTTTTT.